This passage covers 20 T cell receptor beta chains from one sample sequenced in a study of beta chain features in type 1 diabetes. Isolated RNA was reverse transcribed in full, so expressed TCRB transcripts were sequenced. Only in-frame clones appear in the TCRdb table, and some are missing; sequencing was by immunoSEQ multiplex PCR. The sample has 150,000 to 180,000 clones, approximately 10% seen once. The sequenced sample consisted of central memory CD4+ T cells from blood. These receptors all stem from a man between 18 and 35 years old in good health.

There are a few counts of this clone. At one end the junction does not follow the germline gene, possibly because of a read error. This chain joins TRBV2 and TRBJ2-3; weak D call: TRBD1 (7 bases). The CDR3 runs to 12 residues. Germline loops: CDR1 SNHLY, CDR2 FYNNEI. CDR3 sequence: CASSEIRDSSGF. The CDR3 DNA follows: TGTGCCAGCAGTGAAATCCGGGACAGTAGCGGCTTT.

The sample holds a few counts of this clone. V usage is TRBV9 and J usage is TRBJ2-1; possibly TRBD2 for D (6 bases). CDR1 is SGDLS and CDR2 is YYNGEE in the germline V gene. CDR3 size: 16 residues. The V end was cut by 4 bases, the J end by 7 bases, with 21 bases between. CDR3 DNA: TGTGCCAGCAGCCCTCGTTTTAGCGGCAACTTAAATGAGCAGTTCTTC. The encoded protein is CASSPRFSGNLNEQFF.

This clone was picked up a small number of times. The chain carries TRBV28 and TRBJ1-5; D may be TRBD1 (5 bases). The germline gives CDR1 MDHEN, CDR2 SYDVKM. This CDR3 has 14 amino acids. The germline V and J ends were trimmed by 6 bases and 0 bases, with 9 bases remaining between them. Written as DNA, the CDR3 is TGTGCCAGCAGGTCGGACATTAGCAATCAGCCCCAGCATTTT. It yields the protein CASRSDISNQPQHF.

The chain has TRBV27 and TRBJ1-2; TRBD1 might be the D (5 bases). This CDR3 has 16 residues. The V and J ends lost 5 bases and 6 bases respectively, with 22 bases between them. The germline V gene encodes CDR1 MNHEY and CDR2 SMNVEV (reference sequence). CDR3 amino acids: CASSPQKVWQGHGYTF. CDR3 nucleotides: TGTGCCAGCAGTCCCCAAAAAGTCTGGCAGGGTCATGGCTACACCTTC.

As to this clone: Other DNA variants within this sample encode the same CDR3. V is TRBV19 and J is TRBJ1-5; possible D gene TRBD1, 5 bases. CDR3 length equals 13 residues. CDR1 is LNHDA, CDR2 SQIVND, per germline (reference sequence). V lost 2 bases and J 4 bases, leaving 6 bases between the germline ends. CDR3 nucleotides: TGTGCCAGTAGTATAAGGGGAAATCAGCCCCAGCATTTT. This sequence encodes CASSIRGNQPQHF.

DNA of the CDR3: TGTGCCAGCGTACCCCCGGGACGGGTGAACACTGAAGCTTTCTTT. Translated: CASVPPGRVNTEAFF. This chain links TRBV6-5 with TRBJ1-1; perhaps TRBD1 as D (5 bases). Germline loops: CDR1 MNHEY, CDR2 SVGAGI. Trimming removed 8 bases from V and 0 bases from J, with 16 bases in between. The CDR3 sequence is 15 residues long.

This clone was counted a few times. The chain carries TRBV29-1 and TRBJ1-2, with D unresolved. CDR3 size: 11 residues. CDR1 is SQVTM and CDR2 is ANQGSEA in the germline V gene. Trimming removed 3 bases from V and 8 bases from J, with 10 bases in between. The CDR3 loop reads CSVEREGGYTF. The CDR3 DNA reads as TGCAGCGTTGAGAGGGAAGGGGGCTACACCTTC.

The chain links TRBV7-2 to TRBJ2-3; D is possibly TRBD1 (5 bases). Germline V gives CDR1 SGHTA, CDR2 FQGNSA. V lost 5 bases to trimming and J lost 3 bases, with 12 bases between them. The CDR3 length is 14 residues. This chain's CDR3 is CASSPRQKTDTQYF. In nucleotides, the CDR3 is TGTGCCAGCAGCCCTCGACAGAAGACAGATACGCAGTATTTT.

The chain combines TRBV7-2 with TRBJ1-2; no firm D call. Per the germline V gene, CDR1 is SGHTA and CDR2 is FQGNSA. V was cut by 3 bases and J by 7 bases, with 12 bases left in between. There are 13 residues in the CDR3. CDR3: CASSLASTGGYTF. In DNA form, the CDR3 reads TGTGCCAGCAGCTTGGCCTCCACCGGTGGCTACACCTTC.

This clone was observed at least ten times. This chain connects TRBV6-6 to TRBJ2-5, with D maybe TRBD2 (6 bases). V gave up 5 bases and J gave up 2 bases, with 12 bases separating them. Looked up from germline, CDR1 is MNHNY and CDR2 is SVGAGI (reference sequence). The CDR3 has 14 residues. The CDR3 nucleotides are TGTGCCAGCAGTCCCCGGGACTTTCAAGAGACCCAGTACTTC. As protein: CASSPRDFQETQYF.

The chain combines TRBV7-2 with TRBJ1-5; no clear D gene. CDR1 is SGHTA, CDR2 FQGNSA, per germline. Deletions cut 6 bases from V and 6 bases from J, with 12 bases between. CDR3 length equals 13 residues. The CDR3 DNA follows: TGTGCCAGCAGTTCCTCCTGGGGTCAGCCCCAGCATTTT. Translated, it gives CASSSSWGQPQHF.

This clone was observed a single time. The V and J genes are TRBV2 and TRBJ2-7; 7 bases fit TRBD1. The germline gives CDR1 SNHLY, CDR2 FYNNEI. The CDR3 length is 15 residues. J lost 5 bases, V lost 5 bases, and 12 bases had no gene match. DNA for the CDR3: TGTGCCAGCAGTTTACACGACAGGGTAATTGACGAGCAGTACTTC. It codes for CASSLHDRVIDEQYF.

This clone has a handful of counts. The V gene is TRBV10-3, the J gene TRBJ2-7, with D perhaps being TRBD1 or TRBD2 (7 bases each). Between the trimmed V and J ends, which lost 3 bases and 3 bases, there was a span of 12 bases. Per the germline V gene, CDR1 is ENHRY and CDR2 is SYGVKD. The CDR3 loop spans 14 amino acids. CDR3 loop: CAISDSRGGYEQYF. The CDR3 nucleotides are TGTGCCATCAGTGATAGCAGGGGGGGCTACGAGCAGTACTTC.

This clone was detected only a few times. The genes are TRBV7-9 and TRBJ2-3; D is perhaps TRBD2 (6 bases). CDR3 length equals 17 residues. The V gene's germline CDR1 is SEHNR and CDR2 FQNEAQ (reference sequence). V dropped 0 bases and J dropped 0 bases, with 13 bases sitting between them. CDR3 in DNA: TGTGCCAGCAGCTTAGCGGACTACTTACCGAGCACAGATACGCAGTATTTT. Protein product: CASSLADYLPSTDTQYF.

This chain links TRBV6-6 with TRBJ1-2; a possible D gene is TRBD1 (6 bases). Trimming took 7 bases from V and 3 from J, leaving 15 bases between them. The CDR3 has 14 amino acids. Germline values: CDR1 MNHNY, CDR2 SVGAGI (reference sequence). CDR3 sequence (DNA): TGTGCCAGCACGGGACATTCCAAGGACTATGGCTACACCTTC. Its translation is CASTGHSKDYGYTF.

The V call is TRBV6-6, the J call TRBJ2-5; 7 bases map to TRBD1. The ends lost 6 bases at V and 5 bases at J; junction bases unmatched: 12. Germline lookup yields CDR1 MNHNY and CDR2 SVGAGI (reference sequence). The CDR3 totals 15 residues. CDR3 nucleotide sequence: TGTGCCAGCAGAAGGAACAGGGGATGGGGCGAGACCCAGTACTTC. It yields the protein CASRRNRGWGETQYF.

The chain joins TRBV7-9 to TRBJ2-7; TRBD1 matches 10 bases. The V segment lost 1 base and the J segment 1 base; nucleotides outside the gene matches: 4. This CDR3 is 16 amino acids long. Germline CDR1 is SEHNR and CDR2 is FQNEAQ (reference sequence). The CDR3 DNA follows: TGTGCCAGCAGCTTAGGGACGGGACAGGGGTCCTACGAGCAGTACTTC. Translating it yields CASSLGTGQGSYEQYF.

J is TRBJ1-1 and V is TRBV5-5; perhaps TRBD1 as D (5 bases). The V gene's germline CDR1 is SGHKS and CDR2 YYEKEE (reference sequence). The CDR3 runs 15 residues. Trimming removed 2 bases at V and 1 base at J, with 12 bases between. Written as DNA, the CDR3 is TGTGCCAGCAGCTTAGCAGGGATTGGGAACACTGAAGCTTTCTTT. Translated, it gives CASSLAGIGNTEAFF.

The chain uses TRBV11-2 and TRBJ2-2; D possibly corresponds to TRBD2 (5 bases). Germline V lookup: CDR1 SGHAT, CDR2 FQNNGV. The CDR3 has 16 residues. Trimming stripped 3 bases from V and 2 bases from J, with 13 bases between. CDR3 sequence reads: CASSFASGPNTGELFF. The CDR3 coding sequence is TGTGCCAGCAGCTTTGCGAGCGGACCAAACACCGGGGAGCTGTTTTTT.

The chain is built from TRBV6-5 and TRBJ2-7, with 9 bases matching TRBD1. V was clipped by 1 base and J by 4 bases; unmatched bases: 8. The CDR3 is 16 residues long. The germline gives CDR1 MNHEY, CDR2 SVGAGI. CDR3 protein: CASSYLLPGQGYEQYF. The CDR3 DNA follows: TGTGCCAGCAGTTACTTGCTACCGGGACAGGGATACGAGCAGTACTTC.